Listed below are T cell receptor beta chains from one sample, sequenced in a study of tissue T cells after allogeneic stem cell transplantation. Measured with immunoSEQ multiplex PCR; TCRdb has only the in-frame clones, and not every one. The top ten hold about 4% of the sample, which has tens of thousands of clones, over 85% seen once. The sequencing here drew on blood, taken before transplantation. The receptors originated from a woman aged 35 to 75 who later had graft-versus-host disease after an allogeneic stem cell transplant. CDR3s include the opening cysteine and the closing phenylalanine or tryptophan. D genes are given only for firm matches. Expanded clones are given a class, and other clones once, few, many or no size at all.

d_call	j_call	v_call	clone_size	cdr3_nt	cdr3_aa
NA	TRBJ2-2	TRBV11-1	NA	TGTGCCAGCAGCTTCCTTTCTGGGCGTGGCGGGGAGCTGTTTTTT	CASSFLSGRGGELFF
TRBD2	TRBJ2-3	TRBV5-1	NA	TGCGCCAGCAGCTTGGCCGATGCTAGCGGGAGCACAGATACGCAGTATTTT	CASSLADASGSTDTQYF
NA	TRBJ2-2	TRBV7-9	NA	TGTGCCAGCAGCTTAGCGCTTCTACCCCCGTCGAACACCGGGGAGCTGTTTTTT	CASSLALLPPSNTGELFF
TRBD2	TRBJ2-7	TRBV11-2	NA	TGTGCCAGCAGCTTAGGAAGAGCGGGAGGCGCACTCTACGAGCAGTACTTC	CASSLGRAGGALYEQYF
NA	TRBJ1-4	TRBV9	NA	TGTGCCAGCAGCGTAGTGTGGCGGCGTGTTGAAAAACTGTTTTTT	CASSVVWRRVEKLFF
NA	TRBJ1-1	TRBV6-6	NA	TGTGCCAGCACCCGACAGCCACTCAACACTGAAGCTTTCTTT	CASTRQPLNTEAFF
NA	TRBJ1-1	TRBV25-1	NA	TGTGCCAGCAGTGAAGTACTGAACACTGAAGCTTTCTTT	CASSEVLNTEAFF
NA	TRBJ2-2	TRBV11-2	NA	TGTGCCAGCAGTACCTCGAGGGGGGGCGCCGGGGAGCTGTTTTTT	CASSTSRGGAGELFF
TRBD2	TRBJ2-7	TRBV10-3	NA	TGTGCCATCAGTGAAGTGGGAGGGAGCTACGAGCAGTACTTC	CAISEVGGSYEQYF
TRBD1	TRBJ2-1	TRBV25-1	NA	TGTGCCAGCAGTGGGGGACAGGGGAGCTACAATGAGCAGTTCTTC	CASSGGQGSYNEQFF
NA	TRBJ1-1	TRBV7-9	NA	TGTGCCAGCAGCTTAGGACCCCGACCTGAAGCTTTCTTT	CASSLGPRPEAFF
TRBD2	TRBJ2-3	TRBV18	NA	TGTGCCAGCTCACCACCGGGTACGGCTAGCGGGAGCGCAGATACGCAGTATTTT	CASSPPGTASGSADTQYF
NA	TRBJ1-1	TRBV30	NA	TGTGCCTGGAGTGTAGGGCCTAACACTGAAGCTTTCTTT	CAWSVGPNTEAFF
NA	TRBJ1-5	TRBV7-9	NA	TGTGCCAGCAGCCTAAGTAATCAGCCCCAGCATTTT	CASSLSNQPQHF
NA	TRBJ2-5	TRBV5-4	NA	TGTGCCAGCAGCCTGCAGGGTCGAGGCGGACAAGAGACCCAGTACTTC	CASSLQGRGGQETQYF
TRBD1	TRBJ2-7	TRBV10-3	NA	TGTGCCATCAGTCCGGGACAGGGAAACTACGAGCAGTACTTC	CAISPGQGNYEQYF
NA	TRBJ2-7	TRBV4-3	NA	TGCGCCAGCAGCCAAGTCCGGCAGTCCTACGAGCAGTACTTC	CASSQVRQSYEQYF
NA	TRBJ1-2	TRBV6-5	NA	TGTGCCAGCAGTTACCTTGCAGGGAATAACTATGGCTACACCTTC	CASSYLAGNNYGYTF
NA	TRBJ1-2	TRBV28	NA	TGTGCCAGCAGTTCAGGAATACAAAACTATGGCTACACCTTC	CASSSGIQNYGYTF
NA	TRBJ1-3	TRBV12-3/TRBV12-4	NA	TGTGCCAGCAGTTCGAGGGGAGGAAACACCATATATTTT	CASSSRGGNTIYF
TRBD1	TRBJ2-5	TRBV2	once	TGTGCCAGCAAGCGACAGGGGGCTATCGAGACCCAGTACTTC	CASKRQGAIETQYF
NA	TRBJ2-5	TRBV5-4	once	TGTGCCAGCAGCTTGAGAGGGGGTCGGGAGACCCAGTACTTC	CASSLRGGRETQYF
NA	TRBJ1-1	TRBV6-5	NA	TGTGCCAGCAGGTACGGGGAGACGAACACTGAAGCTTTCTTT	CASRYGETNTEAFF
NA	TRBJ1-4	TRBV5-1	once	TGCGCCAGCAGTTCGGGAGAGCCTAATGAAAAACTGTTTTTT	CASSSGEPNEKLFF
TRBD1	TRBJ2-2	TRBV5-1	NA	TGCGCCAGCAGCTACGCCGCAGGGGGATACACCGGGGAGCTGTTTTTT	CASSYAAGGYTGELFF
TRBD1	TRBJ1-1	TRBV6-5	NA	TGTGCCAGCAGTACATACAGGGGTAGGCAGGGAGCTTTCTTT	CASSTYRGRQGAFF
NA	TRBJ1-1	TRBV10-1	NA	TGCGCCAGCAGTGGGGGCGCAGGGACTGAAGCTTTCTTT	CASSGGAGTEAFF
NA	TRBJ2-7	TRBV18	NA	TGTGCCAGCTCACCAATAACTGCGAGCGAGCAGTACTTC	CASSPITASEQYF
NA	TRBJ1-5	TRBV6-5	NA	TGTGCCAGCAGTTACTCGAGGGCTCAGCCCCAGCATTTT	CASSYSRAQPQHF
TRBD1	TRBJ2-1	TRBV24-1	NA	TGTGCCACCAGTGACTTCGGACAGGGGAACAATGAGCAGTTCTTC	CATSDFGQGNNEQFF
TRBD1	TRBJ2-1	TRBV5-1	NA	TGCGCCAGCAGCACGACAGGGGGCTCCTACAATGAGCAGTTCTTC	CASSTTGGSYNEQFF
TRBD1	TRBJ1-2	TRBV24-1	NA	TGTGCCACCAGTGAGGGTGGGACAGGGGGCAATGGCTACACCTTC	CATSEGGTGGNGYTF
NA	TRBJ2-7	TRBV6-2/TRBV6-3	NA	TGTGCCAGCAGCCCTTCCTACGAGCAGTACTTC	CASSPSYEQYF
NA	TRBJ2-7	TRBV7-6	NA	TGTGCCAGCAGCTCACTGGGACGGATCTACGAGCAGTACTTC	CASSSLGRIYEQYF
NA	TRBJ1-1	TRBV18	NA	TGTGCCAGCTCACGTACAGGGCCCCAAAACACTGAAGCTTTCTTT	CASSRTGPQNTEAFF
NA	TRBJ2-5	TRBV5-4	NA	TGTGCCAGCAGCTTGGTACCAGCGGGCCCGACCCAGTACTTC	CASSLVPAGPTQYF
NA	TRBJ2-3	TRBV10-3	once	TGTGCCATCAAGACCCCCCCAGATACGCAGTATTTT	CAIKTPPDTQYF
TRBD2	TRBJ2-5	TRBV15	NA	TGTGCCACCAGCACCCGACTAGCGGCGGAAGAGACCCAGTACTTC	CATSTRLAAEETQYF
NA	TRBJ1-1	TRBV27	NA	TGTGCCAGCACCCTTGGGGTGAACACTGAAGCTTTCTTT	CASTLGVNTEAFF
TRBD2	TRBJ2-7	TRBV27	NA	TGTGCCAGCCGACCTCGAGGGAGGGCCTACGAGCAGTACTTC	CASRPRGRAYEQYF
NA	TRBJ2-3	TRBV4-2	NA	TGTGCCAGCAGCCAAGGTCCCTCGCGGAACCAAATCACAGATACGCAGTATTTT	CASSQGPSRNQITDTQYF
NA	TRBJ1-2	TRBV28	NA	TGTGCCTCCGTGGGGGGGGGCTCTAACTATGGCTACACCTTC	CASVGGGSNYGYTF
TRBD1	TRBJ2-5	TRBV5-6	NA	TGTGCCAGCAGCCGGACAGGGCTCAGGGAGACCCAGTACTTC	CASSRTGLRETQYF
TRBD2	TRBJ2-3	TRBV7-2	once	TGTGCCAGCAGCTTAGATGCTAGCGGGAGAGCCGATACGCAGTATTTT	CASSLDASGRADTQYF
TRBD1	TRBJ1-1	TRBV7-9	NA	TGTGCCAGCAGCTTAGGGACAGGGTCCCCTGAAGCTTTCTTT	CASSLGTGSPEAFF
NA	TRBJ2-1	TRBV7-9	NA	TGTGCCAGCAGCTTACCCTTAGAGGACGAGCAGTTCTTC	CASSLPLEDEQFF
NA	TRBJ1-1	TRBV19	NA	TGTGCCAGTACCCAACGGGGAGGGGTCAACACTGAAGCTTTCTTT	CASTQRGGVNTEAFF
TRBD1	TRBJ1-5	TRBV4-3	NA	TGCGCCAGCAGCCAAGCCGGGACAGGGGATCAGCCCCAGCATTTT	CASSQAGTGDQPQHF
TRBD2	TRBJ2-1	TRBV7-9	NA	TGTGCCAGCAGCTTATGGAGCGGGATGGAGCCCCTTGAGCAGTTCTTC	CASSLWSGMEPLEQFF
TRBD1	TRBJ2-1	TRBV5-1	NA	TGCGCCAGCAGCCCTACAGGGGAAGGATACAATGAGCAGTTCTTC	CASSPTGEGYNEQFF
NA	TRBJ2-1	TRBV19	NA	TGTGCCAGTAGTCCCGGGGACTTCTTCGGACAGCGATTCTTC	CASSPGDFFGQRFF
NA	TRBJ2-5	TRBV25-1	NA	TGTGCCAGCAGTGACCTAGGTGGGGCAGGGGACGAGACCCAGTACTTC	CASSDLGGAGDETQYF
NA	TRBJ1-3	TRBV6-2/TRBV6-3	few	TGTGCCAGCAGCCGATCGGGACGCTGGAACTCTGGAAACACCATATATTTT	CASSRSGRWNSGNTIYF
NA	TRBJ2-3	TRBV4-1	NA	TGCGCCAGCAGCCAAGTAGTCACTAGGAAGTATTTT	CASSQVVTRKYF